This T cell receptor beta chain was captured in a study of cytomegalovirus exposure and HLA in healthy donors. Study details: A data release that came early held 75 million to 85 million unique TCRs from HLA-typed donors. Overall study findings and caveats: Among donors in an Asian-associated ancestry cluster, a later analysis reportedly found fewer N-insertions than the roughly 610-donor mean. Sequences of the TCR beta chain were said to predict the HLA-A and HLA-B alleles of most subjects accurately.

Primers included in the PCR were 60 Vbeta and 13 Jbeta primers. Clones were read by immunoSEQ multiplex PCR, and TCRdb kept only the in-frame ones, dropping some. The sample carries tens of thousands of clones, 80% recorded once. A single count supports this clone. Its antigen remains unidentified. V lost 6 bases and J lost 4, with 17 bases in between. Germline CDR1 reads LNHDA; CDR2 reads SQIVND (reference sequence). The length of the CDR3 is 15 residues. The sample taken for sequencing was PBMCs. This chain joins TRBV19 and TRBJ2-3; the D gene is possibly TRBD1 (5 bases). The TCR comes from a woman in her thirties or forties in good health and CMV-seronegative. The CDR3 DNA is TGTGCCAGTAGCCCAAGGCAGGGCAAATCAGATACGCAGTATTTT. Protein sequence: CASSPRQGKSDTQYF.